A selection of T cell receptor beta chains follows, all from one sample in a study of identical twins. TCRdb reanalysed the 5' RACE reads using MiXCR and keeps one entry per CDR3 protein. The repertoire has roughly 250,000 distinct CDR3 sequences, over 13% of them found once; the top ten carry 8.5% to 10%. Sequenced input: memory (CD45RO+) T cells sorted from blood. Every receptor here comes from a woman aged 18-29 years in good health. Each CDR3 is given with its conserved first and last residue. D genes are given only for firm matches. Size tells how often a clone was seen (once, few, many) or the class of an expanded clone, and some rows leave it out.

d_gene | abundance | j_gene | v_gene | CDR3nt | CDR3aa
- | - | TRBJ2-7 | TRBV15 | TGTGCCACCAGCAGCACGGGGGCCTTGGAGCAGTACTTC | CATSSTGALEQYF
TRBD1 | many | TRBJ2-3 | TRBV15 | TGTGCCACCAGCAGGGACAGGGCGGCAGATACGCAGTATTTT | CATSRDRAADTQYF
- | few | TRBJ2-4 | TRBV3-1 | - | CAGKRDYSCVKNIQYF
TRBD2 | few | TRBJ2-1 | TRBV5-1 | TGCGCCAGCAGCGTGACTAGCGGGAGTAATGAGCAGTTCTTC | CASSVTSGSNEQFF
- | - | TRBJ2-2 | TRBV12-3/TRBV12-4 | TGTGCCAGCAGTTTCCGGAGCACCGGGGAGCTGTTTTTT | CASSFRSTGELFF
- | few | TRBJ2-7 | TRBV20-1 | TGCAGTGCTAGCGATAGAACTTACGAGCAGTACTTC | CSASDRTYEQYF
TRBD1 | many | TRBJ2-7 | TRBV6-1 | TGTGCCAGCCCCCCTCGACAGGGGGAAAGGAACGAGCAGTACTTC | CASPPRQGERNEQYF
- | - | TRBJ2-4 | TRBV6-2/TRBV6-3 | TGTGCCAGCAGGCCCCGACCGATTACCAAAAACATTCAGTACTTC | CASRPRPITKNIQYF
TRBD1 | many | TRBJ1-5 | TRBV15 | TGTGCCACCAGCAGAGGGGACAGGGATAATCAGCCCCAGCATTTT | CATSRGDRDNQPQHF
- | many | TRBJ2-3 | TRBV3-1 | TGTGCCAGCAGCCTACTTAGTAGGAATACGCAGTATTTT | CASSLLSRNTQYF
TRBD1 | many | TRBJ1-6 | TRBV12-3/TRBV12-4 | TGTGCCAGCAGTGCGACAGGGAACAATTCACCCCTCCACTTT | CASSATGNNSPLHF
- | - | TRBJ2-3 | TRBV20-1 | TGCAGTGTATCTGCTGGGGCAGATACGCAGTATTTT | CSVSAGADTQYF
TRBD1 | few | TRBJ1-1 | TRBV7-9 | TGTGCCAGCAGCTCCGGGACAGGGGCAATGAACACTGAAGCTTTCTTT | CASSSGTGAMNTEAFF
TRBD1 | - | TRBJ2-7 | TRBV12-3/TRBV12-4 | TGTGCCAGCAACGACAGGGGAGGCTCCTACGAGCAGTACTTC | CASNDRGGSYEQYF
- | few | TRBJ2-6 | TRBV6-1 | TGTGCCAGCAGTCCCAGCCCCACAGGGGCCAACGTCCTGACTTTC | CASSPSPTGANVLTF
- | - | TRBJ2-7 | TRBV2 | TGTGCCAGCAATCAAGGGACGGGGGTAGGTGAGCAGTACTTC | CASNQGTGVGEQYF
- | - | TRBJ2-1 | TRBV2 | TGTGCCAGCAGTCCGGCCGGCGATGAGCAGTTCTTC | CASSPAGDEQFF
- | - | TRBJ2-3 | TRBV12-1 | TGTGCCAGGGGCTATGGGGACCTCCCTCAAACGCAGTATTTT | CARGYGDLPQTQYF
TRBD1 | few | TRBJ1-5 | TRBV10-3 | TGTGCCATCGGGACGGACAGGGCTGGCGGCAATCAGCCCCAGCATTTT | CAIGTDRAGGNQPQHF
- | - | TRBJ1-1 | TRBV6-6 | TGTGCCAGCAGCCCCCAGGACACTGAAGCTTTCTTT | CASSPQDTEAFF
TRBD1 | - | TRBJ1-5 | TRBV2 | TGTGCCAGCAGGGGGACAGGAGGCAGTCAGCCCCAGCATTTT | CASRGTGGSQPQHF
TRBD1 | - | TRBJ1-1 | TRBV7-9 | TGTGCCAGCAGCTTAGACTACGGGACAGCTGAAGCTTTCTTT | CASSLDYGTAEAFF
- | - | TRBJ1-1 | TRBV25-1 | TGTGCCAGCAGTGAATATATTCAGGGCCCGAAGACTGAAGCTTTCTTT | CASSEYIQGPKTEAFF
- | few | TRBJ1-6 | TRBV5-1 | TGCGCCAGCCGCCCCTCCTATAATTCACCCCTCCACTTT | CASRPSYNSPLHF
TRBD2 | - | TRBJ2-1 | TRBV24-1 | TGTGCCACCAGTGACTCCGGGACTAGCGGGAGGAATGAGCAGTTCTTC | CATSDSGTSGRNEQFF
- | - | TRBJ1-4 | TRBV6-5 | TGTGCCAGCAGTTACAAGAACCCTAATGAAAAACTGTTTTTT | CASSYKNPNEKLFF
- | medium-sized | TRBJ2-7 | TRBV27 | TGTGCCAGCAGTTCGCAGGGTATTAAAGAGCAGTACTTC | CASSSQGIKEQYF
- | - | TRBJ2-3 | TRBV20-1 | TGCAGTGCTCAGGGAGAGGGCACAGATACGCAGTATTTT | CSAQGEGTDTQYF
TRBD1 | few | TRBJ1-2 | TRBV20-1 | TGCAGTGCTAGAGATTTCGCAGGGGGGTCTGGCTACACCTTC | CSARDFAGGSGYTF
TRBD1 | - | TRBJ1-1 | TRBV2 | TGTGCCAGCAGTCCGGACAGGAGTTTCGCTGAAGCTTTCTTT | CASSPDRSFAEAFF
- | few | TRBJ1-6 | TRBV18 | TGTGCCAGCTCACCAAACCGCGATTATTCACCCCTCCACTTT | CASSPNRDYSPLHF